The T cell receptor beta chain described here comes from a study of T cell responses to AZD1222 COVID-19 vaccine. Broader study findings: White British people made up most donors, females outnumbered males, and clonal diversity was possibly underestimated. Regions 160-218 and 743-854 held dominance among vaccine-associated CD4 TCRs, which spanned spike.

Produced via immunoSEQ multiplex PCR; TCRdb's table is partial and in-frame only. The table lists under 150,000 clones, around nine tenths of them singletons. A word on this clone: Antigen specificity is unknown.

Looked up from germline, CDR1 is SEHNR and CDR2 is FQNEAQ (reference sequence). Germline trimming cut 1 base from V and 5 bases from J; bases unmatched to any gene: 6. The CDR3 is made up of 15 amino acids. This sample comprised peripheral blood, obtained on day 0 of AZD1222 vaccination. The genes are TRBV7-9 and TRBJ1-1; TRBD1 aligns across 8 bases. The receptor was derived from an adult in good health. CDR3 amino acids: CASSLGTGSGTEAFF. The CDR3 nucleotides read TGTGCCAGCAGCTTAGGGACAGGGTCGGGGACTGAAGCTTTCTTT.